This T cell receptor beta chain was captured in a study of blood T cell repertoires in COVID-19. Study overall: From T cells, B-cell-depleted T cells, or PBMCs came the material, which was cDNA or gDNA.

Germline V lookup: CDR1 SGHDN, CDR2 FVKESK. The CDR3 is 16 residues long. Trimming shortened V by 1 base and J by 9 bases, and 21 bases separated the two germline ends. Recruitment covered about two dozen US areas and drew participants whose ages spanned about 18 to 95 years. As handled by the study authors: Amplification with reference gene primers provided the estimates of nucleated cell counts. Method: immunoSEQ multiplex PCR; TCRdb's copy keeps in-frame clones and lacks some. For V, J and clone size, that table is used; D and trimming come from the DNA. The sample yields a few hundred thousand clones, about 80% seen once.

Sequenced material: PBMCs or T cells enriched from blood (not recorded which). The chain uses TRBV14 and TRBJ1-2; D unresolved. This receptor was obtained from a man aged 25 to 45 with acute COVID-19. CDR3 sequence: CASSQVGRTEGRSYTF. In DNA form, the CDR3 reads TGTGCCAGCAGCCAAGTAGGTCGGACGGAGGGCAGGAGCTACACCTTC.